The 17 T cell receptor beta chains below all came from one sample that was sequenced in a study of cytomegalovirus exposure and HLA in healthy donors. 13 Jbeta primers and 60 Vbeta primers were used for the PCR. This table comes from immunoSEQ multiplex PCR, and its TCRdb copy is limited to in-frame clones, with some not included. The table has more than 95,000 clones, about a sixth seen once. Input material: PBMCs. These receptors originate from a female donor in good health and CMV-seropositive.

V is TRBV12-5 and J is TRBJ2-1; maybe TRBD1 (6 bases). CDR1 is LGHNT and CDR2 is FRNRAP in the germline V gene. This CDR3 region has 15 residues. V was cut by 5 bases and J by 4 bases, with 15 bases left in between. The CDR3 DNA follows: TGTGCTAGTGGTGTCGACGGGACAACTTACAATGAGCAGTTCTTC. Protein sequence: CASGVDGTTYNEQFF.

The J gene is TRBJ1-1, the V gene TRBV7-9; D remains unclear. Germline assignment: CDR1 SEHNR and CDR2 FQNEAQ (reference sequence). The length of the CDR3 is 15 residues. The ends were cut back, 1 base at V and 6 bases at J, with 15 bases in the middle. The CDR3: CASSLVQALAAEAFF. As DNA, the CDR3 is TGTGCCAGCAGCTTAGTTCAAGCGCTGGCGGCTGAAGCTTTCTTT. Combining the CDR3 with reference TRBV7-9 and TRBJ1-1 gives the whole variable domain DTGVSQNPRHKITKRGQNVTFRCDPISEHNRLYWYRQTLGQGPEFLTYFQNEAQLEKSRLLSDRFSAERPKGSFSTLEIQRTEQGDSAMYLCASSLVQALAAEAFFGQGTRLTVV.

V usage is TRBV7-9 and J usage is TRBJ2-1, with TRBD2 identical over 14 bases. Losses at the gene ends were 7 bases for V and 5 bases for J; bases not matched to a gene: 16. Looked up from germline, CDR1 is SEHNR and CDR2 is FQNEAQ (reference sequence). The CDR3 consists of 19 residues. The CDR3 nucleotides are TGTGCCAGCACCGAAATTGGGGAGCAGACTAGCGGGAGGGACAATGAGCAGTTCTTC. Protein sequence: CASTEIGEQTSGRDNEQFF.

The V gene is TRBV9, the J gene TRBJ1-2; no firm D call. This CDR3 contains 13 residues. Germline V gives CDR1 SGDLS, CDR2 YYNGEE. The V gene lost 0 bases and the J gene lost 4 bases, with 7 bases spanning the gap. The CDR3 reads CASSVGLFYGYTF. CDR3 DNA sequence: TGTGCCAGCAGCGTAGGGCTGTTCTATGGCTACACCTTC.

CDR3 DNA: TGTGCCAGCAGGCTGACAGGGGAGAACACTGAAGCTTTCTTT. Translation gives CASRLTGENTEAFF. V usage is TRBV2 and J usage is TRBJ1-1, with 8 bases fitting TRBD1. CDR3 length: 14 amino acids. V gave up 6 bases and J gave up 1 base; unmatched junction bases: 4. Germline values: CDR1 SNHLY, CDR2 FYNNEI.

The rearrangement uses TRBV15 and TRBJ2-5, with D possibly being TRBD2 (5 bases). This CDR3 region has 15 residues. Between the trimmed V and J ends, which lost 0 bases and 5 bases, there was a span of 13 bases. CDR1 LNHNV and CDR2 YYDKDF come from the germline V gene (reference sequence). CDR3 sequence: CATSRDPASWETQYF. The CDR3 region has the DNA TGTGCCACCAGCAGAGATCCGGCTAGCTGGGAGACCCAGTACTTC.

The chain is built from TRBV27 and TRBJ1-1, with D tentatively TRBD1 (5 bases). Between the trimmed V and J ends, which lost 6 bases and 6 bases, there was a span of 11 bases. The CDR3 runs to 12 residues. CDR1 MNHEY and CDR2 SMNVEV come from the germline V gene (reference sequence). This CDR3 is CASRPDTSEAFF. DNA of the CDR3: TGTGCCAGCAGACCGGACACGTCTGAAGCTTTCTTT.

The chain is built from TRBV2 and TRBJ2-3; TRBD1 might be the D (6 bases). This CDR3 spans 15 amino acids. V was trimmed by 7 bases and J by 0 bases, leaving 14 bases between them. Germline CDR1 and CDR2: SNHLY and FYNNEI. The CDR3 region is CASIRGGPSTDTQYF. CDR3 nucleotide sequence: TGTGCCAGCATCCGAGGGGGACCCAGCACAGATACGCAGTATTTT. The variable domain in full, with the rest retrieved from reference TRBV2 and TRBJ2-3, is EPEVTQTPSHQVTQMGQEVILRCVPISNHLYFYWYRQILGQKVEFLVSFYNNEISEKSEIFDDQFSVERPDGSNFTLKIRSTKLEDSAMYFCASIRGGPSTDTQYFGPGTRLTVL.

The chain carries TRBV11-2 and TRBJ2-1; TRBD2 agrees at 10 bases. Germline V lookup: CDR1 SGHAT, CDR2 FQNNGV. The V and J ends lost 11 bases and 10 bases, in that order; junction bases with no gene match: 14. The CDR3 consists of 14 residues. CDR3 coding DNA: TGTGCCTCGGGCGGGACTAGCGACCGGGGAGAGCAGTTCTTC. As protein: CASGGTSDRGEQFF.

The V gene is TRBV18, the J gene TRBJ2-3; tentative D call: TRBD1 (6 bases). CDR3 length: 14 amino acids. CDR1 is KGHSH and CDR2 is LQKENI in the germline V gene. Deletions cut 4 bases from V and 4 bases from J, with 12 bases between. The CDR3 region is CASSRTQGSDTQYF. In DNA, the CDR3 is TGTGCCAGCTCACGGACACAGGGTTCAGATACGCAGTATTTT.

The V gene is TRBV6-6, the J gene TRBJ1-2, with a possible D match to TRBD1 (6 bases). Between the trimmed V and J ends, which lost 4 bases and 7 bases, there was a span of 16 bases. CDR1 is MNHNY, CDR2 SVGAGI, per germline (reference sequence). This CDR3 comprises 14 residues. CDR3 amino acids: CASSSSGEWGGYTF. Written as DNA, the CDR3 is TGTGCCAGCAGTTCCTCAGGGGAATGGGGTGGCTACACCTTC.

The J gene is TRBJ2-1, the V gene TRBV6-6; 8 nucleotides align to TRBD1. Germline V gene sequence: CDR1 MNHNY, CDR2 SVGAGI (reference sequence). J gave up 14 bases and V 0 bases, and 9 bases lay outside the gene matches. The CDR3 is made up of 14 amino acids. The CDR3 sequence is CASSYSVTGGKKFF. Written as DNA, the CDR3 is TGTGCCAGCAGTTACTCGGTAACAGGGGGAAAGAAGTTCTTC.

V gene TRBV6-5 combines with J gene TRBJ1-2, with 10 positions matching TRBD1. The CDR3 consists of 15 residues. Germline assignment: CDR1 MNHEY and CDR2 SVGAGI. Trimming at V came to 4 bases and at J to 3 bases, leaving 5 bases not matched to a gene. The CDR3 protein is CASSSPGQGYYGYTF. CDR3 nucleotides: TGTGCCAGCAGTTCTCCGGGACAGGGGTACTATGGCTACACCTTC.

The chain uses TRBV7-2 and TRBJ2-7, with TRBD1 matching 9 bases. This CDR3 is built from 18 residues. Per germline, CDR1 SGHTA and CDR2 FQGNSA. With V trimmed by 6 bases and J by 0 bases, 15 bases remained unmatched. CDR3 region: CASSLGPEGQGVSYEQYF. The CDR3 nucleotides read TGTGCCAGCAGTTTGGGACCGGAGGGACAGGGAGTCTCCTACGAGCAGTACTTC.

This clone was seen a few times. The CDR3 nucleotides read TGTGCCAGCACCCCGACAGGGCCTACCTATGGCTACACCTTC. Protein sequence: CASTPTGPTYGYTF. The V and J genes are TRBV6-1 and TRBJ1-2; 7 nucleotides match TRBD1. Germline lookup yields CDR1 MNHNS and CDR2 SASEGT. V shed 7 bases and J 4 bases; nucleotides not matched to a gene: 9. The CDR3 sequence is 14 residues long.

The rearrangement joins TRBV5-4 to TRBJ1-1; D might be TRBD1 (6 bases). Trimming removed 0 bases from V and 7 bases from J, with 13 bases in between. The CDR3 has 14 amino acids. CDR1 and CDR2 (germline): SGHNT, YYREEE (reference sequence). DNA for the CDR3: TGTGCCAGCAGCTTGGTAGGGGGGGCTGATGAAGCTTTCTTT. Encoded protein: CASSLVGGADEAFF.

This clone was detected a few times. The CDR3 reads CASSLDGQGWETQYF. In DNA form, the CDR3 reads TGTGCCAGCAGCTTGGATGGACAGGGCTGGGAGACCCAGTACTTC. The chain combines TRBV5-8 with TRBJ2-5, with 8 bases matching TRBD1. This CDR3 contains 15 residues. With 0 bases clipped from V and 5 bases from J, the junction kept 6 bases outside the gene matches. CDR1 and CDR2 (germline): SGHTS, YDEGEE.